This TCR beta chain was identified during a study of blood T cell repertoires in COVID-19. Trimming removed 1 base from V and 4 bases from J, with 18 bases in between. CDR1 SGHRS and CDR2 YFSETQ come from the germline V gene. CDR3 length: 17 residues. Only in-frame clones appear in the TCRdb table, and some are missing; sequencing was by immunoSEQ multiplex PCR. The sample has more than 250,000 clones; approximately 87% are singletons. This TCR derives from a man in his 60s who had recovered from COVID-19. The sequenced sample was peripheral blood. The chain carries TRBV5-1 and TRBJ2-1; possible D gene TRBD1, 5 bases. The CDR3 DNA is TGCGCCAGCAGCTTGTATGGGGCAACACTAAAATACAATGAGCAGTTCTTC. This sequence encodes CASSLYGATLKYNEQFF. Drawing the rest from reference TRBV5-1 and TRBJ2-1, the complete variable domain is KAGVTQTPRYLIKTRGQQVTLSCSPISGHRSVSWYQQTPGQGLQFLFEYFSETQRNKGNFPGRFSGRQFSNSRSEMNVSTLELGDSALYLCASSLYGATLKYNEQFFGPGTRLTVL.